Following are 32 T cell receptor beta chains from one sample sequenced in a study of blood T cell repertoires in COVID-19. Sequencing used immunoSEQ multiplex PCR; TCRdb keeps in-frame clones, though not all of them. The sample lists tens of thousands of clones; around 80% were seen once. Sequencing was performed on peripheral blood. These TCRs come from a human donor in a cohort sampled during active COVID-19.

The chain links TRBV19 to TRBJ1-5; 12 nucleotides match TRBD1. The V and J ends lost 4 bases and 7 bases, in that order; junction bases with no gene match: 8. CDR1 and CDR2 from the germline V gene are LNHDA and SQIVND (reference sequence). The CDR3 length is 16 residues. CDR3 in DNA: TGTGCCAGTAGTACGACTGGGACAGGGGGCTGGCAGCCCCAGCATTTT. Amino acids: CASSTTGTGGWQPQHF.

This clone was counted once. CDR3 DNA: TGTGCCAGCACCGGGTTGCACGAGCAGTACTTC. The encoded protein is CASTGLHEQYF. The chain links TRBV6-5 to TRBJ2-7; D is unresolved. The germline V and J ends were trimmed by 7 bases and 5 bases, with 9 bases remaining between them. The CDR3 loop spans 11 amino acids. Per germline, CDR1 MNHEY and CDR2 SVGAGI.

This clone was observed once. V usage is TRBV9 and J usage is TRBJ2-6; D is undetermined. The CDR3 runs to 14 residues. Trimming pared 4 bases from V and 2 bases from J, leaving 7 bases between. The V gene's germline CDR1 is SGDLS and CDR2 YYNGEE. The CDR3 nucleotides are TGTGCCAGCAGCCTCCCCGCTGGGGCCAACGTCCTGACTTTC. It specifies CASSLPAGANVLTF.

This clone was counted once. The V and J genes are TRBV11-2 and TRBJ2-3; the D gene is possibly TRBD2 (7 bases). With 5 bases removed from V and 4 bases from J, the gap between germline ends came to 16 bases. Germline V CDR1 and CDR2: SGHAT, FQNNGV. The CDR3 sequence is 15 residues long. CDR3 protein: CASSRGGERADTQYF. The CDR3 region has the DNA TGTGCCAGCAGCCGAGGGGGGGAGAGAGCAGATACGCAGTATTTT.

In this sample, this clone turned up a few times. The chain employs TRBV7-9 and TRBJ1-2; possibly TRBD1 for D (5 bases). Trimming left V 1 base short and J 7 bases short, with 10 bases between. Germline lookup yields CDR1 SEHNR and CDR2 FQNEAQ (reference sequence). This CDR3 has 13 residues. CDR3 in DNA: TGTGCCAGCAGCTTAGGGACACCTGGTGGCTACACCTTC. This gives the protein CASSLGTPGGYTF. The full variable domain, completed using reference TRBV7-9 and TRBJ1-2, is DTGVSQNPRHKITKRGQNVTFRCDPISEHNRLYWYRQTLGQGPEFLTYFQNEAQLEKSRLLSDRFSAERPKGSFSTLEIQRTEQGDSAMYLCASSLGTPGGYTFGSGTRLTVV.

V usage is TRBV7-8 and J usage is TRBJ2-7; 9 positions agree with TRBD2. Germline CDR1 SGHVS, CDR2 FQNEAQ. The trim removed 3 bases at V and 6 bases at J, leaving 3 bases unmatched. This CDR3 contains 13 residues. CDR3: CASSLREGLEQYF. DNA for the CDR3: TGTGCCAGCAGCTTGCGGGAGGGCCTCGAGCAGTACTTC.

The chain links TRBV19 to TRBJ2-6; D not certain. The CDR3 sequence is 13 residues long. Germline V lookup: CDR1 LNHDA, CDR2 SQIVND (reference sequence). With 9 bases removed from V and 0 bases from J, the gap between germline ends came to 6 bases. The CDR3 DNA reads as TGTGCCAGCTCTACCTCTGGGGCCAACGTCCTGACTTTC. It translates to CASSTSGANVLTF.

The chain joins TRBV5-1 to TRBJ2-5; 12 nucleotides agree with TRBD2. The germline V gene encodes CDR1 SGHRS and CDR2 YFSETQ. CDR3 length equals 16 residues. V shed 0 bases, J shed 5 bases, and the junction held 5 bases outside the gene matches. The CDR3 sequence: CASSLGTSGVRETQYF. CDR3 nucleotides: TGCGCCAGCAGCTTGGGGACTAGCGGGGTTCGGGAGACCCAGTACTTC.

The chain couples TRBV9 to TRBJ1-6; no reliable D call. Germline assignment: CDR1 SGDLS and CDR2 YYNGEE. V lost 0 bases to trimming and J lost 9 bases, with 7 bases between them. This CDR3 has 13 amino acids. The DNA of the CDR3 is TGTGCCAGCAGCGTAGGGGAGCGTTCACCCCTCCACTTT. Its protein is CASSVGERSPLHF. Complete variable domain (other parts from reference TRBV9 and TRBJ1-6): DSGVTQTPKHLITATGQRVTLRCSPRSGDLSVYWYQQSLDQGLQFLIQYYNGEERAKGNILERFSAQQFPDLHSELNLSSLELGDSALYFCASSVGERSPLHFGNGTRLTVT.

The CDR3 reads CASSRDSNYSPLHF. The CDR3 DNA reads TGTGCCAGCAGCCGGGACAGTAATTATTCACCCCTCCACTTT. The J gene is TRBJ1-6, the V gene TRBV7-6, with 7 bases identical to TRBD1. The CDR3 runs to 14 residues. CDR1 is SGHVS, CDR2 FNYEAQ, per germline. After removal of 5 bases from V and 8 bases from J, the junction contained 6 bases not matched to a gene.

This clone was counted between two and nine times. The chain has TRBV10-3 and TRBJ1-1; D gene ambiguous. The CDR3 extends over 17 amino acids. CDR1 is ENHRY, CDR2 SYGVKD, per germline. Trimming removed 6 bases at V and 1 base at J, with 21 bases between. This CDR3 reads CAISPAAQGGRNTEAFF. CDR3 sequence (DNA): TGTGCCATCAGCCCAGCGGCACAAGGAGGGAGGAACACTGAAGCTTTCTTT.

This clone showed up just once. The V and J genes are TRBV5-5 and TRBJ2-2, with a weak D call TRBD2 (5 bases). V was trimmed by 1 base and J by 1 base, leaving 8 bases between them. CDR3 length: 15 residues. The germline V gene has CDR1 SGHKS and CDR2 YYEKEE (reference sequence). The CDR3, as DNA: TGTGCCAGCAGCTTGTATGAGGGGAACACCGGGGAGCTGTTTTTT. It codes for CASSLYEGNTGELFF.

The CDR3 nucleotides read TGCAGCGTCAACGCGCAGGGAGGCACTGAAGCTTTCTTT. This codes for CSVNAQGGTEAFF. The chain joins TRBV29-1 to TRBJ1-1; maybe TRBD1 (5 bases). CDR3 size: 13 residues. Trimming shortened V by 6 bases and J by 4 bases, and 15 bases separated the two germline ends. The germline gives CDR1 SQVTM, CDR2 ANQGSEA.

This clone was seen just once. The chain couples TRBV6-2 or TRBV6-3 to TRBJ2-2; 15 bases map to TRBD2. Germline assignment: CDR1 MNHEY and CDR2 SVGEGT. The CDR3 sequence is 17 residues long. Trimming at V came to 4 bases and at J to 7 bases, leaving 7 bases not matched to a gene. The CDR3 is CASSFSGLAGGHGELFF. CDR3 in DNA: TGTGCCAGCAGTTTCTCGGGACTAGCGGGAGGTCACGGGGAGCTGTTTTTT.

CDR3 amino acids: CASSYDSTGGGQFF. CDR3 DNA sequence: TGTGCCAGCAGTTACGATTCGACAGGGGGTGGGCAGTTCTTC. V is TRBV6-5 and J is TRBJ2-1; 9 nucleotides line up with TRBD1. Germline values: CDR1 MNHEY, CDR2 SVGAGI. The length of the CDR3 is 14 residues. V trimming: 2 bases; J trimming: 12 bases; junction bases outside the gene matches: 8.

This sequence joins TRBV7-8 and TRBJ2-3; D gene ambiguous. In germline, CDR1 is SGHVS, CDR2 FQNEAQ. Between the trimmed V and J ends, which lost 8 bases and 6 bases, there was a span of 9 bases. CDR3 length: 11 residues. CDR3 sequence: CASGPRDTQYF. The DNA for the CDR3 is TGTGCCAGCGGGCCCCGCGATACGCAGTATTTT.

The J gene is TRBJ2-1, the V gene TRBV5-4; the match to TRBD1 covers 8 bases. The CDR3 loop spans 13 amino acids. The J segment lost 15 bases and the V segment lost 0 bases, leaving 8 bases of the junction unmatched. Looked up from germline, CDR1 is SGHNT and CDR2 is YYREEE (reference sequence). CDR3 residues: CASSLEPGDRGFF. The CDR3 nucleotides are TGTGCCAGCAGCTTGGAACCGGGCGACAGGGGGTTCTTC.

The J gene is TRBJ2-1, the V gene TRBV7-2; 11 nucleotides agree with TRBD2. The germline CDR1 and CDR2 sequences are SGHTA and FQGNSA. V lost 1 base and J lost 10; bases outside the gene matches: 9. The CDR3 runs to 16 residues. CDR3 bases: TGTGCCAGCAGCTTAGTTCGACTAGCGGGGCGGATAGAGCAGTTCTTC. This encodes CASSLVRLAGRIEQFF.

The chain combines TRBV28 with TRBJ1-2; the match to TRBD1 covers 7 bases. The CDR3 is made up of 14 amino acids. CDR1 MDHEN and CDR2 SYDVKM come from the germline V gene. V lost 1 base, J lost 8 bases, and 7 bases stayed unmatched. The chain's CDR3 is CASSLSGQENGYTF. CDR3 coding DNA: TGTGCCAGCAGTTTATCCGGACAGGAGAACGGCTACACCTTC.

The chain is built from TRBV2 and TRBJ2-5; tentatively, D is TRBD1 (5 bases). The ends were cut back, 4 bases at V and 5 bases at J, with 11 bases in the middle. The CDR3 runs 13 residues. CDR1 SNHLY and CDR2 FYNNEI come from the germline V gene. The DNA of the CDR3 is TGTGCCAGCAGTGGACAGCTCCGGGAGACCCAGTACTTC. Amino acids: CASSGQLRETQYF.

The genes are TRBV5-1 and TRBJ2-1; 14 nucleotides match TRBD2. Losses at the gene ends were 5 bases for V and 5 bases for J; bases not matched to a gene: 0. This CDR3 is 14 amino acids long. The germline V gene has CDR1 SGHRS and CDR2 YFSETQ. The CDR3, as DNA: TGCGCCAGCAGGACTAGCGGGGGGGACAATGAGCAGTTCTTC. Its translation: CASRTSGGDNEQFF.

This clone was seen a handful of times. The chain combines TRBV19 with TRBJ2-1; 8 bases map to TRBD2. The CDR3 extends over 14 amino acids. With V trimmed by 7 bases and J by 5 bases, 7 bases remained unmatched. Germline loops: CDR1 LNHDA, CDR2 SQIVND (reference sequence). The CDR3 nucleotides are TGTGCCAGTAATCGCGGGGGGATTAACAATGAGCAGTTCTTC. As protein: CASNRGGINNEQFF.

The chain is built from TRBV11-3 and TRBJ2-2, with TRBD2 as a possible D gene (6 bases). Germline CDR1 SGHNT, CDR2 YENEEA. The length of the CDR3 is 16 residues. Trimming took off 3 bases at V and 0 bases at J, with 11 bases between the two ends. CDR3 sequence reads: CASSLRGGANTGELFF. CDR3 bases: TGTGCCAGCAGCTTGAGAGGCGGGGCGAACACCGGGGAGCTGTTTTTT.

This chain connects TRBV6-1 to TRBJ1-2; D gene uncertain. The CDR3 sequence is 13 residues long. The V gene's germline CDR1 is MNHNS and CDR2 SASEGT. Deletions cut 0 bases from V and 5 bases from J, with 7 bases between. Here the CDR3 reads CASSEAPIYGYTF. The CDR3 region has the DNA TGTGCCAGCAGTGAAGCCCCCATTTATGGCTACACCTTC.

This chain uses TRBV3-1 (or the pseudogene TRBV3-2) with TRBJ2-3, with TRBD2 as a possible D gene (5 bases). V was clipped by 9 bases and J by 6 bases, with 7 bases between them. This CDR3 contains 10 residues. In germline, CDR1 is LGHDT, CDR2 YNNKEL (reference sequence). CDR3 nucleotide sequence: TGTGCCAGTCGGAGGGATACGCAGTATTTT. This sequence encodes CASRRDTQYF.

This chain connects TRBV3-1 (or the pseudogene TRBV3-2) to TRBJ2-7, with 8 bases aligning to TRBD2. Germline V gene sequence: CDR1 LGHDT, CDR2 YNNKEL (reference sequence). The CDR3 runs to 15 residues. J gave up 5 bases and V 0 bases, and 6 bases lay outside the gene matches. This CDR3 is CASSQDGTSFDEQYF. CDR3 DNA: TGTGCCAGCAGCCAAGATGGGACTAGTTTCGACGAGCAGTACTTC.

The rearrangement uses TRBV28 and TRBJ2-3; D uncertain. V gave up 5 bases and J gave up 1 base, with 16 bases separating them. CDR1 is MDHEN and CDR2 is SYDVKM in the germline V gene. CDR3 size: 16 residues. CDR3 sequence: CASSPHNYKRTDTQYF. The CDR3 coding sequence is TGTGCCAGCAGTCCTCACAACTACAAACGCACAGATACGCAGTATTTT.

The chain recombines TRBV5-1 with TRBJ2-2; 7 bases match TRBD1. The germline gives CDR1 SGHRS, CDR2 YFSETQ. V shed 4 bases and J 1 base; nucleotides not matched to a gene: 4. This CDR3 has 15 residues. CDR3 coding DNA: TGCGCCAGCAGCGAGAGGACAGGGAACACCGGGGAGCTGTTTTTT. Its translation: CASSERTGNTGELFF.

The chain is built from TRBV28 and TRBJ1-5; D possibly corresponds to TRBD1 (5 bases). The CDR3 is 19 amino acids. The V gene's germline CDR1 is MDHEN and CDR2 SYDVKM. Trimming left V 3 bases short and J 2 bases short, with 23 bases between. As DNA, the CDR3 is TGTGCCAGCAGTTTTTCTCCTTCAGATTTTGGGGGGGGCAATCAGCCCCAGCATTTT. The encoded protein is CASSFSPSDFGGGNQPQHF.

The V call is TRBV27, the J call TRBJ2-7, with D possibly being TRBD2 (7 bases). The V and J ends lost 0 bases and 1 base respectively, with 13 bases between them. Germline CDR1 MNHEY, CDR2 SMNVEV (reference sequence). The CDR3 consists of 16 residues. CDR3 in amino acids: CASSLSAGAASYEQYF. CDR3 bases: TGTGCCAGCAGTTTATCGGCGGGGGCGGCGTCCTACGAGCAGTACTTC.

As regards this clone: At the DNA level, this CDR3 is encoded by other sequences in the same sample as well. The rearrangement joins TRBV30 to TRBJ2-3, with 7 positions matching TRBD1. V was clipped by 3 bases and J by 1 base; unmatched bases: 4. This CDR3 is built from 14 residues. CDR1 and CDR2 (germline): GTSNPN, SVGIG (reference sequence). CDR3 sequence: CAWSRQGGTDTQYF. CDR3 DNA: TGTGCCTGGAGCCGACAGGGTGGCACAGATACGCAGTATTTT.

This chain joins TRBV29-1 and TRBJ2-1; perhaps TRBD1 as D (5 bases). V lost 0 bases and J lost 0, with 6 bases in between. Per the germline V gene, CDR1 is SQVTM and CDR2 is ANQGSEA. The CDR3 has 14 amino acids. CDR3 nucleotide sequence: TGCAGCGTTGAAGACAGGGTCTCCTACAATGAGCAGTTCTTC. Amino acid sequence: CSVEDRVSYNEQFF.